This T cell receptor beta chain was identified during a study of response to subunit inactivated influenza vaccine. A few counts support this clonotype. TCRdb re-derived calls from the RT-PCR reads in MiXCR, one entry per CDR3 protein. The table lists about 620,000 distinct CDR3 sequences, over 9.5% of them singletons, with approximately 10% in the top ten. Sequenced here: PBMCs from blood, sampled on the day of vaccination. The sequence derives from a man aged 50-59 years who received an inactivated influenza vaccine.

In DNA form, the CDR3 reads TGCAGCACCGTGGTGGGGACGAACACTGAAGCTTTCTTT. Its protein product is CSTVVGTNTEAFF. V usage is TRBV29-1 and J usage is TRBJ1-1; D perhaps matches TRBD1 (5 bases). With 8 bases removed from V and 1 base from J, the gap between germline ends came to 14 bases. Per the germline V gene, CDR1 is SQVTM and CDR2 is ANQGSEA. The CDR3 is 13 residues long.